These 22 T cell receptor beta chains originate from one sample sequenced in a study of early T cells in non-severe SARS-CoV-2 infection. In TCRdb, the 5' RACE reads were re-called with MiXCR into one record per CDR3 protein. The sample lists roughly 75,000 distinct CDR3 sequences; over 9% were seen once. Material for sequencing was whole blood. These receptors were obtained from an adult who was a healthcare worker with PCR-confirmed SARS-CoV-2 infection or an uninfected control (not recorded which).

This clonotype was detected ten times or more. The rearrangement links TRBV10-2 to TRBJ2-3; TRBD1 agrees at 7 bases. V trimming: 0 bases; J trimming: 4 bases; junction bases outside the gene matches: 1. The CDR3 has 14 amino acids. Per germline, CDR1 WSHSY and CDR2 SAAADI. The CDR3 region is CASSESGGADTQYF. In DNA form, the CDR3 reads TGCGCCAGCAGTGAGTCAGGGGGCGCAGATACGCAGTATTTT.

This chain connects TRBV5-1 to TRBJ2-7, with TRBD1 matching over 8 bases. The CDR3 covers 16 residues. Germline CDR1 is SGHRS and CDR2 is YFSETQ. V gave up 1 base and J gave up 5 bases; unmatched junction bases: 11. CDR3 DNA: TGCGCCAGCAGCTTGAGTTGGACAGGGACGATCCACGAGCAGTACTTC. It yields the protein CASSLSWTGTIHEQYF.

Only a few counts were recorded for this clonotype. This rearrangement joins TRBV6-1 to TRBJ2-7; D gene unclear. Germline CDR1 MNHNS, CDR2 SASEGT. V was pared by 11 bases and J by 0 bases, with 17 bases between. CDR3 size: 14 residues. The CDR3 reads CALSSPISSYEQYF. The CDR3 coding sequence is TGTGCCTTGTCCTCACCTATTAGCTCCTACGAGCAGTACTTC.

This clonotype was counted at least ten times. The V call is TRBV6-4, the J call TRBJ2-2; maybe TRBD2 (6 bases). The CDR3 totals 13 residues. Trimming cost V 2 bases and J 6 bases, with 7 bases left between them. The germline V gene has CDR1 MRHNA and CDR2 SNTAGT. CDR3 DNA: TGTGCCAGCAGTGACGGGGGGTCCGGGGAGCTGTTTTTT. Protein sequence: CASSDGGSGELFF.

This clonotype turned up a few times. The chain carries TRBV25-1 and TRBJ2-4; TRBD1 is a possible D gene (6 bases). The CDR3 has 15 amino acids. Deletions cut 4 bases from V and 8 bases from J, with 18 bases between. The germline V gene encodes CDR1 MGHDK and CDR2 SYGVNS. The CDR3 is CASSAAGVAEDIQYF. DNA for the CDR3: TGTGCCAGCAGTGCGGCAGGGGTGGCCGAGGACATTCAGTACTTC.

This clonotype was picked up many times. CDR3 sequence: CASSLAPGRSSYNEQFF. In nucleotides, the CDR3 is TGTGCCAGCAGCTTAGCGCCGGGGCGGAGCTCCTACAATGAGCAGTTCTTC. The V call is TRBV7-2, the J call TRBJ2-1; D may be TRBD1 or TRBD2 (5 bases each). This CDR3 region has 17 residues. The V end was cut by 0 bases, the J end by 0 bases, with 12 bases between. Germline values: CDR1 SGHTA, CDR2 FQGNSA.

The table lists this clonotype with many counts. The chain employs TRBV10-3 and TRBJ1-5; weak D call: TRBD1 (6 bases). The germline V gene encodes CDR1 ENHRY and CDR2 SYGVKD. V lost 5 bases and J 5 bases, leaving 16 bases between the germline ends. The CDR3 sequence is 15 residues long. The DNA for the CDR3 is TGTGCCATCAGTAGGGGGGCAGTTGGGGATCAGCCCCAGCATTTT. Translated, it gives CAISRGAVGDQPQHF.

This clonotype was seen a few times. CDR3 bases: TGCGCCAGCAGCCAAAGGACAGGGGGCTACACTGAAGCTTTCTTT. Its protein is CASSQRTGGYTEAFF. V is TRBV4-1 and J is TRBJ1-1; 11 bases are shared with TRBD1. Trimming took 2 bases from V and 3 from J; bases not matched to a gene: 2. Germline-derived CDR1 and CDR2 are MGHRA and YSYEKL. CDR3 length: 15 residues.

This clonotype was found many times. The chain couples TRBV3-1 to TRBJ2-1, with unresolved D. The CDR3 length is 17 residues. CDR1 and CDR2 from the germline V gene are LGHDT and YNNKEL (reference sequence). Between the trimmed V and J ends, which lost 4 bases and 9 bases, there was a span of 25 bases. In nucleotides, the CDR3 is TGTGCCAGCAGCCCACTCCTTCGCCCCGAGGTGCGTAGTGAGCAGTTCTTC. As protein: CASSPLLRPEVRSEQFF.

The chain combines TRBV7-3 with TRBJ2-3, with 7 bases fitting TRBD2. Trimming at V came to 2 bases and at J to 2 bases, leaving 4 bases not matched to a gene. The CDR3 is made up of 15 amino acids. The germline gives CDR1 SGHTA, CDR2 FQGTGA. CDR3 amino acids: CASSLGREYTDTQYF. For the CDR3, the DNA is TGTGCCAGCAGCTTAGGGCGGGAGTACACAGATACGCAGTATTTT.

This clonotype was detected only once. This chain uses TRBV5-5 with TRBJ2-7, with D possibly being TRBD1 (6 bases). The germline CDR1 and CDR2 sequences are SGHKS and YYEKEE (reference sequence). The CDR3 sequence is 15 residues long. Trimming pared 4 bases from V and 3 bases from J, leaving 17 bases between. CDR3 in DNA: TGTGCCAGCAGCCAAGGTTGGGGGCCGAACTACGAGCAGTACTTC. Translating gives CASSQGWGPNYEQYF.

This clonotype was counted a few times. The CDR3 bases are TGTGCCAGCAGTGAAGATTCGGGACAGGGTGAGAACATTCAGTACTTC. Its protein is CASSEDSGQGENIQYF. The rearrangement links TRBV2 to TRBJ2-4, with 9 bases identical to TRBD1. From germline, CDR1 is SNHLY and CDR2 FYNNEI. The CDR3 spans 16 residues. The V and J ends lost 1 base and 7 bases, in that order; junction bases with no gene match: 8.

A single count supports this clonotype. The chain couples TRBV27 to TRBJ2-1, with 7 positions matching TRBD2. The length of the CDR3 is 13 residues. Looked up from germline, CDR1 is MNHEY and CDR2 is SMNVEV (reference sequence). V gave up 8 bases and J gave up 5 bases; unmatched junction bases: 6. The CDR3: CASGLAEHNEQFF. The CDR3 bases are TGTGCCAGCGGCCTAGCGGAGCACAATGAGCAGTTCTTC.

This clonotype was observed at least ten times. V usage is TRBV19 and J usage is TRBJ1-5; 10 bases line up with TRBD1. Trimming at V came to 5 bases and at J to 6 bases, leaving 7 bases not matched to a gene. In germline, CDR1 is LNHDA, CDR2 SQIVND (reference sequence). The CDR3 has 15 residues. CDR3 residues: CASSVGQGRIQPQHF. The CDR3 bases are TGTGCCAGTAGTGTGGGACAGGGGAGGATTCAGCCCCAGCATTTT.

The V call is TRBV5-4, the J call TRBJ2-3, with a possible D match to TRBD2 (6 bases). CDR3 length: 15 amino acids. Germline values: CDR1 SGHNT, CDR2 YYREEE (reference sequence). The V gene lost 1 base and the J gene lost 3 bases, with 12 bases spanning the gap. The CDR3 DNA reads TGTGCCAGCAGCTTGTTGGCGGGACCGACAGATACGCAGTATTTT. Amino acid sequence: CASSLLAGPTDTQYF.

This clonotype was recorded at least ten times. The chain recombines TRBV6-1 with TRBJ1-1, with TRBD1 as a possible D gene (6 bases). The germline gives CDR1 MNHNS, CDR2 SASEGT. This CDR3 spans 15 amino acids. V was shortened by 1 base and J by 3 bases, with 12 bases between the two germline ends. CDR3 nucleotide sequence: TGTGCCAGCAGTGAAGAATGGGGGCGGGACACTGAAGCTTTCTTT. Its protein is CASSEEWGRDTEAFF.

This chain joins TRBV5-1 and TRBJ2-1; TRBD2 matches 13 bases. The V gene end was trimmed by 0 bases and the J gene end by 3 bases; junction bases not matched to a gene: 3. Looked up from germline, CDR1 is SGHRS and CDR2 is YFSETQ. The CDR3 extends over 17 amino acids. The CDR3 nucleotides read TGCGCCAGCAGCTTGGGGACTAGCGGGAGTTTCTACAATGAGCAGTTCTTC. As protein: CASSLGTSGSFYNEQFF.

This clonotype was observed at least ten times. The chain carries TRBV27 and TRBJ2-1, with no clear D. Trimming left V 4 bases short and J 7 bases short, with 11 bases between. There are 13 residues in the CDR3. Germline V gene sequence: CDR1 MNHEY, CDR2 SMNVEV (reference sequence). The CDR3 spells CASSSPNENEQFF. DNA for the CDR3: TGTGCCAGCAGTTCCCCGAACGAAAATGAGCAGTTCTTC.

This clonotype was seen many times. In DNA form, the CDR3 reads TGTGCCAGCACTAATAGACTAGCGGGAAGTTTTGGCAATGAGCAGTTCTTC. It yields the protein CASTNRLAGSFGNEQFF. The chain links TRBV2 to TRBJ2-1; 11 positions match TRBD2. Trimming at V came to 7 bases and at J to 6 bases, leaving 14 bases not matched to a gene. In germline, CDR1 is SNHLY, CDR2 FYNNEI. This CDR3 contains 17 residues.

This clonotype appeared many times. The V and J genes are TRBV7-2 and TRBJ2-5; 8 nucleotides align to TRBD2. Germline lookup yields CDR1 SGHTA and CDR2 FQGNSA. After removal of 1 base from V and 5 bases from J, the junction contained 3 bases not matched to a gene. CDR3 length equals 14 residues. The CDR3 sequence is CASSLDGRGETQYF. The CDR3 DNA is TGTGCCAGCAGCTTAGACGGGAGGGGTGAGACCCAGTACTTC. The full variable domain, rest sourced from reference TRBV7-2 and TRBJ2-5, is GAGVSQSPSNKVTEKGKDVELRCDPISGHTALYWYRQSLGQGLEFLIYFQGNSAPDKSGLPSDRFSAERTGGSVSTLTIQRTQQEDSAVYLCASSLDGRGETQYFGPGTRLLVL.

The genes are TRBV27 and TRBJ1-6; 7 nucleotides line up with TRBD1. The CDR3 is 14 residues long. V shed 6 bases and J 7 bases; nucleotides not matched to a gene: 6. Germline-derived CDR1 and CDR2 are MNHEY and SMNVEV (reference sequence). In nucleotides, the CDR3 is TGTGCCAGCAGGATAGGGGGCAGGAATTCACCCCTCCACTTT. This sequence encodes CASRIGGRNSPLHF.

Concerning this clonotype itself: This may stem from a read error, because a much larger clone lies one nucleotide away. V is TRBV27 and J is TRBJ1-2; no reliable D call. The CDR3 is 13 amino acids. Per the germline V gene, CDR1 is MNHEY and CDR2 is SMNVEV (reference sequence). CDR3 residues: CASSRSRNYGNTF. The DNA for the CDR3 is TGTGCCAGCAGCCGTAGTCGTAACTATGGCAACACCTTC.